This T cell receptor beta chain was sequenced for a study of T cells after posttransplantation cyclophosphamide. Study observations and caveats: Blood and skin or GI T cell repertoires showed limited TRB overlap. Donor CD8+ memory clones often dominated recipient blood repertoires at later times.

Remarks on this clone: Its antigen remains unidentified.

CDR1 is SGHRS, CDR2 YFSETQ, per germline. The CDR3 is 16 amino acids. V trimming: 5 bases; J trimming: 4 bases; junction bases outside the gene matches: 7. The data were produced by immunoSEQ multiplex PCR, yet TCRdb's version contains in-frame clones alone and is incomplete. The profile covers around 35,000 clones, none occurring a single time. The source is a girl aged 5-17 years in good health, CMV-negative, and a related stem cell transplant donor. The sequencing sample was made of PBMCs. V is TRBV5-1 and J is TRBJ2-3; the match to TRBD2 covers 13 bases. The CDR3 region has the DNA TGCGCCAGCAGTGTTGAACTAGCGGGAGGGGCAGATACGCAGTATTTT. As protein: CASSVELAGGADTQYF.